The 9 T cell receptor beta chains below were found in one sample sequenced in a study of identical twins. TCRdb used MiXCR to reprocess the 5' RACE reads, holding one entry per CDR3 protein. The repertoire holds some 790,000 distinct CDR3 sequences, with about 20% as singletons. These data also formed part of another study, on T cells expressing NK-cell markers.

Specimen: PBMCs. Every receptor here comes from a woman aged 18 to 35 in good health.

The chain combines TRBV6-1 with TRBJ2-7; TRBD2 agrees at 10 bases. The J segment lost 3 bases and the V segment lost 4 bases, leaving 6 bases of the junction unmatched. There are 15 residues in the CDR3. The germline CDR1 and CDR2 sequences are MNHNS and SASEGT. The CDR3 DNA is TGTGCCAGCAGTGGCTCTAGCGGGAGACTCTACGAGCAGTACTTC. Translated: CASSGSSGRLYEQYF.

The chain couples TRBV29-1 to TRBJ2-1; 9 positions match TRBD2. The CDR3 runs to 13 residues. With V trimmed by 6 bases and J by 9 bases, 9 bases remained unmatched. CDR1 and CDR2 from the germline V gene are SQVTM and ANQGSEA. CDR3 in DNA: TGCAGCGTCTCCGGGACTAGCTTTGGTGAGCAGTTCTTC. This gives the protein CSVSGTSFGEQFF.

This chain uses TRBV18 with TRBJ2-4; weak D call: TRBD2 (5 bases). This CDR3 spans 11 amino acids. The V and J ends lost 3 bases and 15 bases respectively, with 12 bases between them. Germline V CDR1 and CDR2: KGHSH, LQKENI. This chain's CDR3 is CASSPRTHLYF. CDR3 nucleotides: TGTGCCAGCTCACCCCGGACTCATCTGTACTTC.

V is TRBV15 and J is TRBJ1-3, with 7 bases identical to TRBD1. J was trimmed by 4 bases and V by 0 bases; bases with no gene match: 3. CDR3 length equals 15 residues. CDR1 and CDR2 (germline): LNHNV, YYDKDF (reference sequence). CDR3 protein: CATSRDRGSGNTIYF. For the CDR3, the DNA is TGTGCCACCAGCAGAGACAGGGGGTCCGGAAACACCATATATTTT.

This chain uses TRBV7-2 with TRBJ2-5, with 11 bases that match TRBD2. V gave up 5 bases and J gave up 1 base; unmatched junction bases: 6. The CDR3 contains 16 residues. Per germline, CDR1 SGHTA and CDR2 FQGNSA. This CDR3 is CASSIRLAGPQETQYF. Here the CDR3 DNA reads TGTGCCAGCAGCATACGACTAGCGGGACCCCAAGAGACCCAGTACTTC.

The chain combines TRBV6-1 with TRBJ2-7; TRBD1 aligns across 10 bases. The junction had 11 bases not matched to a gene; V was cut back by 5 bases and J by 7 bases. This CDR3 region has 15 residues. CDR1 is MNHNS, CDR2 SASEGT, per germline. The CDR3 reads CASSKPGTGEREQYF. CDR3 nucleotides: TGTGCCAGCAGTAAACCCGGGACAGGGGAGAGGGAGCAGTACTTC.

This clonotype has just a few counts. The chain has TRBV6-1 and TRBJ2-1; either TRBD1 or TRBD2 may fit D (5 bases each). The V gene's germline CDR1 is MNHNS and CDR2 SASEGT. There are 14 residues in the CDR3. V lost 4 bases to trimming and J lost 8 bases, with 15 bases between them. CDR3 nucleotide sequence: TGTGCCAGCAGTGCCCGGGACGAGGGAGATGAGCAGTTCTTC. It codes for CASSARDEGDEQFF.

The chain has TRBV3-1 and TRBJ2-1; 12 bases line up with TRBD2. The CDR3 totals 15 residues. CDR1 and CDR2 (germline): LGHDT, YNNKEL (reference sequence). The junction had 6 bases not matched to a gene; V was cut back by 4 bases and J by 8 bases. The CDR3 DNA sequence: TGTGCCAGCAGCCCAGGACTAGCGGGAACCGATGAGCAGTTCTTC. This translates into CASSPGLAGTDEQFF.

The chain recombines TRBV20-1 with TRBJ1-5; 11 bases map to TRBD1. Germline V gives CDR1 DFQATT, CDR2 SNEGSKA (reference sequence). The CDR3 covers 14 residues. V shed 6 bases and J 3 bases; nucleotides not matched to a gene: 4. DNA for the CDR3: TGCAGTGCGGGGACAGGGGGGCCCAATCAGCCCCAGCATTTT. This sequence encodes CSAGTGGPNQPQHF.